This T cell receptor beta chain emerged from a study of cytomegalovirus exposure and HLA in healthy donors. In this sample, this clone turned up a few times. The PCR made use of 60 Vbeta and 13 Jbeta primers. Using immunoSEQ multiplex PCR, the repertoire was profiled, and TCRdb retains in-frame clones only, with some absent. The repertoire consists of a few hundred thousand clones, with 70% to 90% occurring once and the leading ten covering approximately 2.4%. V was clipped by 8 bases and J by 0 bases; unmatched bases: 4. The CDR3 spans 15 residues. Germline assignment: CDR1 SNHLY and CDR2 FYNNEI. Sequencing was done on a sample of PBMCs. The chain recombines TRBV2 with TRBJ2-3; 11 nucleotides line up with TRBD1. The sequence came from a woman under 30 in good health and CMV-seronegative. The CDR3 DNA reads TGTGCCAGCCGGGACAGGGGGTATAGCACAGATACGCAGTATTTT. This codes for CASRDRGYSTDTQYF.